This TCR beta chain was identified during a study of control samples from healthy donors and cancer patients. Germline V CDR1 and CDR2: MGHRA, YSYEKL. The CDR3 is made up of 13 amino acids. Trimming left V 0 bases short and J 1 base short, with 2 bases between. Profiled with immunoSEQ multiplex PCR; TCRdb holds only in-frame clones, not every one. The sample holds about 140,000 clones, roughly 92% seen once. Material for sequencing was blood. This rearrangement joins TRBV4-1 to TRBJ2-3; D is ambiguous. The source is a man aged 25-45 years in good health. CDR3 coding DNA: TGCGCCAGCAGCCAAGAGGGCACAGATACGCAGTATTTT. As protein: CASSQEGTDTQYF.